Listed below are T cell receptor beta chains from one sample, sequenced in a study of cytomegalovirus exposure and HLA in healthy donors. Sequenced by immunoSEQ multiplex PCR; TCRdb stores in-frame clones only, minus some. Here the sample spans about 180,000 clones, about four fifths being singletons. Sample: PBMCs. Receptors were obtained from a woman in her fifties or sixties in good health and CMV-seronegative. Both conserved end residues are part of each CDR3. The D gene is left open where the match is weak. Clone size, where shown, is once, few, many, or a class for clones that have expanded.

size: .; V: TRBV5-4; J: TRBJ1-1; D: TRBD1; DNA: TGTGCCAGCAGCTCCCTACCGACAGGGCCTGAAGCTTTCTTT; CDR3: CASSSLPTGPEAFF
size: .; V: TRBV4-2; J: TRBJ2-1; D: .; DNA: TGTGCCAGCAGCCAAGAAGGAGCGGGTGGGCGGTACAATGAGCAGTTCTTC; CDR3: CASSQEGAGGRYNEQFF
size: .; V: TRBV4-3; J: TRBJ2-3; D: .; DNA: TGCGCCAGCAGCCAAGAACTCATAGATACGCAGTATTTT; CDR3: CASSQELIDTQYF
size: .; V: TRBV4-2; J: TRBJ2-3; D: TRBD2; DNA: TGTGCCAGCAGCCATGAGCCTAGTGGCGGGAGGGGCACAGATACGCAGTATTTT; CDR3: CASSHEPSGGRGTDTQYF
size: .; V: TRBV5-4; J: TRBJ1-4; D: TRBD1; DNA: TGTGCCAGCAGCTGGGACAGGGATGAAAAACTGTTTTTT; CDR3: CASSWDRDEKLFF
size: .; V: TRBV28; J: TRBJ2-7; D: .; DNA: TGTGCCAGCAGTAGCGGCTCACTAACCTACGAGCAGTACTTC; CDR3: CASSSGSLTYEQYF
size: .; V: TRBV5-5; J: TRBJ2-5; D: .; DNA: TGTGCCAGCAGCTGGATGCTGACTCTCGAAGAGACCCAGTACTTC; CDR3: CASSWMLTLEETQYF
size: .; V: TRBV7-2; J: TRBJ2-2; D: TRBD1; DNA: TGTGCCAGCAGCCAACACCAGGGGGCGCACACCGGGGAGCTGTTTTTT; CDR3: CASSQHQGAHTGELFF
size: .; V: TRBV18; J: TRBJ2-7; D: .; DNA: TGTGCCAGCTCCCCTACGGGGGACTACGAGCAGTACTTC; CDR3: CASSPTGDYEQYF
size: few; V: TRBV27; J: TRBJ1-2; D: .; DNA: TGTGCCAGCAGTGCCAGGGTAAACTATGGCTACACCTTC; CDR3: CASSARVNYGYTF
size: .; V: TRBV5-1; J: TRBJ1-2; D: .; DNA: TGCGCCAGCAGCTCTGAAACAGGGTATGGCTACACCTTC; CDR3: CASSSETGYGYTF
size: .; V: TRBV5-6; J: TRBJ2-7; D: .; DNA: TGTGCCAGCAGGGGGGACCTCGACGGGAGCTACGAGCAGTACTTC; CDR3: CASRGDLDGSYEQYF
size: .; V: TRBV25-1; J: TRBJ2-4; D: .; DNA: TGTGCCAGCAGGAGGCGCATACTAGCCAAAAACATTCAGTACTTC; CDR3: CASRRRILAKNIQYF
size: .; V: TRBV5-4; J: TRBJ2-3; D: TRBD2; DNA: TGTGCCAGCAGCTTGCCCCCTGGACTAGCGGGAGCAGATACGCAGTATTTT; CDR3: CASSLPPGLAGADTQYF
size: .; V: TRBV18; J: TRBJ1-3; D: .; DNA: TGTGCCAGCTCACCACCCGGTGGGGCCCGAGGAAACACCATATATTTT; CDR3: CASSPPGGARGNTIYF
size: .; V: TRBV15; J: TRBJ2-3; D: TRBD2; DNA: TGTGCCACCAGCGTAAAGCGGGAGGGCACAGATACGCAGTATTTT; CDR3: CATSVKREGTDTQYF
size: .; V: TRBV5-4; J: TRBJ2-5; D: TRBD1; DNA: TGTGCCAGCAGGAACGCAGGGGGCGAGGCCCAGTACTTC; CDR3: CASRNAGGEAQYF
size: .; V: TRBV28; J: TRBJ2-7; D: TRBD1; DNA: TGTGCCAGCAGCTTCTATCCGGGACAGGGGAACTACGAGCAGTACTTC; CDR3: CASSFYPGQGNYEQYF
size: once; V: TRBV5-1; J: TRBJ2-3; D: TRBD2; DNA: TGCGCCAGCAGCTTGGGGGGACTAGCTGATTCAGATACGCAGTATTTT; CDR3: CASSLGGLADSDTQYF
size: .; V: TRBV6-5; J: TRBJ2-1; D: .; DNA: TGTGCCAGCAGTGGACTTGGCAGATCCTACAATGAGCAGTTCTTC; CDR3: CASSGLGRSYNEQFF
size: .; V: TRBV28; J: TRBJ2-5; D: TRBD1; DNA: TGTGCCAGCAGTAGTAGGGGGCACCTTCGGGAGACCCAGTACTTC; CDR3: CASSSRGHLRETQYF
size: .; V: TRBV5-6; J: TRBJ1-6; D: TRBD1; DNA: TGTGCCAGCATGGGACAGGGAAATAATTCACCCCTCCACTTT; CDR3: CASMGQGNNSPLHF